Listed here is a single T cell receptor (beta chain). V lost 0 bases to trimming and J lost 5 bases; unmatched junction nucleotides: 1. CDR1 MNHNS and CDR2 SASEGT come from the germline V gene. This CDR3 is built from 14 residues. The data are from a study of blood T cell repertoires in COVID-19. Study-wide background: Samples taken during acute and convalescent COVID-19 were collected in the United States, Italy and Spain. The analysed material was cDNA or gDNA that came from T cells, B-cell-depleted T cells, or PBMCs.

Authors' methods: Amplifying reference gene primers gave estimates of nucleated cell counts. Generated by immunoSEQ multiplex PCR, the TCRdb table keeps only in-frame clones and is missing some. V, J and clone size are taken as reported in that table, and D and trimming were inferred from the DNA itself. The sample consists of around 53,000 clones, around 76% of them appearing once. The sequencing sample was made of peripheral blood. This TCR came from a man aged 50-59 years with active or convalescent COVID-19. V usage is TRBV6-1 and J usage is TRBJ1-2; 9 nucleotides line up with TRBD1. The DNA of the CDR3 is TGTGCCAGCAGTGAAGCGGGACAGGGTTATGGCTACACCTTC. Translating gives CASSEAGQGYGYTF.